The 30 T cell receptor beta chains below were found in one sample sequenced in a study of T and B cells in COVID-19 patients. TRB rearrangements were amplified by multiplex PCR with BIOMED2 TRB-A/B primers. TCRdb re-called the multiplex PCR reads through MiXCR, storing one row per CDR3 protein. The sample includes fewer than 8,000 distinct CDR3 sequences, under 30% of them seen just once. Blood genomic DNA input for TRB amplification was about 240-550 ng. Sequenced: blood. Receptors originate from a human donor with active COVID-19.

The genes are TRBV4-3 and TRBJ2-7; either TRBD1 or TRBD2 may fit D (6 bases each). Trimming removed 1 base at V and 6 bases at J, with 10 bases between. The CDR3 spans 13 residues. The V gene's germline CDR1 is LGHNA and CDR2 YSLEER. CDR3 DNA sequence: TGCGCCAGCAGCCAAGTCGAGGGGGGCGAGCAGTACTTC. It translates to CASSQVEGGEQYF.

By share of the sample, this clonotype is medium-sized (0.01 to 0.1%). The rearrangement uses TRBV6-1 and TRBJ1-4; no clear D gene. Deletions cut 4 bases from V and 0 bases from J, with 6 bases between. The CDR3 consists of 14 residues. Germline-derived CDR1 and CDR2 are MNHNS and SASEGT. The CDR3 DNA follows: TGTGCCAGCAGTGTGGCACCAACTAATGAAAAACTGTTTTTT. It is translated as CASSVAPTNEKLFF.

This clonotype is labeled medium-sized (0.01 to 0.1%). The rearrangement links TRBV19 to TRBJ2-1, with TRBD1 as a possible D gene (5 bases). Germline loops: CDR1 LNHDA, CDR2 SQIVND (reference sequence). This CDR3 region has 15 residues. Trimming took 6 bases from V and 0 from J, leaving 12 bases between them. The CDR3: CASRSADNSYNEQFF. CDR3 DNA sequence: TGTGCCAGTAGGTCGGCGGACAACTCCTACAATGAGCAGTTCTTC.

The sample holds a few counts of this clonotype. The J gene is TRBJ2-1, the V gene TRBV6-2 or TRBV6-3; 9 bases line up with TRBD2. This CDR3 has 22 amino acids. Germline values: CDR1 MNHEY, CDR2 SVGEGT. V lost 1 base and J lost 9; bases outside the gene matches: 28. This CDR3 reads CASSYWLAGSYPELANFGEQFF. Here the CDR3 DNA reads TGTGCCAGCAGTTACTGGCTAGCGGGATCCTACCCCGAGTTGGCAAATTTTGGTGAGCAGTTCTTC.

The V call is TRBV12-3 or TRBV12-4, the J call TRBJ1-3; unclear D gene. The CDR3 totals 12 residues. The V and J ends lost 8 bases and 2 bases respectively, with 7 bases between them. CDR3: CASSDAGNTIYF. CDR3 bases: TGTGCCAGCTCCGATGCTGGAAACACCATATATTTT.

The chain uses TRBV4-3 and TRBJ2-1, with D possibly being TRBD1 or TRBD2 (5 bases each). The ends were cut back, 0 bases at V and 6 bases at J, with 15 bases in the middle. CDR1 is LGHNA, CDR2 YSLEER, per germline. The CDR3 runs to 16 residues. CDR3 residues: CASSQDLGTGSNEQFF. Here the CDR3 DNA reads TGCGCCAGCAGCCAAGATCTCGGGACGGGATCCAATGAGCAGTTCTTC.

V usage is TRBV4-1 and J usage is TRBJ2-7; no clear D gene. The CDR3 is 14 amino acids. The germline CDR1 and CDR2 sequences are MGHRA and YSYEKL. V was pared by 2 bases and J by 7 bases, with 15 bases between. The CDR3 DNA is TGCGCCAGCAGCCAACCCCGCGTAGGGTATGAGCAGTACTTC. Translation gives CASSQPRVGYEQYF.

The rearrangement links TRBV5-1 to TRBJ2-1, with 8 bases that match TRBD2. Per the germline V gene, CDR1 is SGHRS and CDR2 is YFSETQ. This CDR3 spans 15 amino acids. V gave up 0 bases and J gave up 9 bases; unmatched junction bases: 8. The CDR3 reads CASSLAVGGAGEQFF. The CDR3, as DNA: TGCGCCAGCAGCTTGGCCGTCGGGGGGGCGGGTGAGCAGTTCTTC.

Here the CDR3 reads CSVDKAGAGYEQYF. DNA of the CDR3: TGCAGCGTTGATAAAGCGGGAGCAGGATACGAGCAGTACTTC. The chain couples TRBV29-1 to TRBJ2-7; 8 bases match TRBD2. Germline V gene lookup returns CDR1 SQVTM and CDR2 ANQGSEA. V lost 3 bases and J lost 4; bases outside the gene matches: 8. CDR3 length: 14 residues.

This clonotype is medium-sized by share. The chain employs TRBV11-3 and TRBJ2-5, with 7 bases that match TRBD1. The germline gives CDR1 SGHNT, CDR2 YENEEA. V dropped 1 base and J dropped 2; count of bases not matched to a gene: 13. The length of the CDR3 is 18 residues. CDR3 region: CASSLGALAGGGQETQYF. The CDR3 DNA follows: TGTGCCAGCAGCTTAGGGGCTCTGGCAGGGGGTGGGCAAGAGACCCAGTACTTC.

This clonotype was detected a few times. The chain links TRBV25-1 to TRBJ2-3, with D hard to call. CDR1 is MGHDK, CDR2 SYGVNS, per germline. Trimming took off 3 bases at V and 2 bases at J, with 12 bases between the two ends. CDR3 length: 15 amino acids. CDR3 in amino acids: CASSDTRATTDTQYF. The DNA for the CDR3 is TGTGCCAGCAGTGATACACGGGCCACCACAGATACGCAGTATTTT.

The gene calls are TRBV5-6 and TRBJ2-4; TRBD1 matches at 10 bases. Germline V gene sequence: CDR1 SGHDT, CDR2 YYEEEE. This CDR3 has 14 amino acids. Losses at the gene ends were 3 bases for V and 8 bases for J; bases not matched to a gene: 5. As DNA, the CDR3 is TGTGCCAGCAGCTCCTGGGACAGGGGTTACATTCAGTACTTC. Protein sequence: CASSSWDRGYIQYF.

In its sample, this clonotype ranks as medium-sized (0.01 to 0.1%). V usage is TRBV29-1 and J usage is TRBJ2-7; 9 positions agree with TRBD1. Germline assignment: CDR1 SQVTM and CDR2 ANQGSEA. The V gene end was trimmed by 4 bases and the J gene end by 5 bases; junction bases not matched to a gene: 15. The CDR3 spans 16 residues. CDR3 region: CSVGGDTGTGFNEQYF. The CDR3 bases are TGCAGCGTTGGAGGGGATACCGGGACAGGGTTCAACGAGCAGTACTTC.

In this sample, this clonotype is medium-sized (0.01 to 0.1%). V gene TRBV19 combines with J gene TRBJ2-5; 10 nucleotides agree with TRBD1. From germline, CDR1 is LNHDA and CDR2 SQIVND (reference sequence). This CDR3 has 16 amino acids. The J segment lost 5 bases and the V segment lost 4 bases, leaving 10 bases of the junction unmatched. CDR3 DNA: TGTGCCAGTAGTAACCCTCGACAGGGGGCGAGGGAGACCCAGTACTTC. Translating it yields CASSNPRQGARETQYF.

The rearrangement uses TRBV5-1 and TRBJ2-3; 10 nucleotides match TRBD2. The V and J ends lost 2 bases and 1 base, in that order; junction bases with no gene match: 10. CDR1 is SGHRS and CDR2 is YFSETQ in the germline V gene. The CDR3 is 18 residues long. CDR3: CASSFMEREGWGTDTQYF. The CDR3 DNA sequence: TGCGCCAGCAGCTTCATGGAGCGGGAGGGCTGGGGCACAGATACGCAGTATTTT.

By share, this clonotype ranks as medium-sized. The chain couples TRBV15 to TRBJ2-2, with 8 nucleotides matching TRBD2. Germline V gene lookup returns CDR1 LNHNV and CDR2 YYDKDF (reference sequence). V trimming: 4 bases; J trimming: 3 bases; junction bases outside the gene matches: 7. There are 16 residues in the CDR3. The CDR3 sequence is CATSTLAGGDTGELFF. In DNA form, the CDR3 reads TGTGCCACCAGCACACTCGCGGGGGGCGACACCGGGGAGCTGTTTTTT.

V is TRBV14 and J is TRBJ1-1; no definite D call. Germline CDR1 reads SGHDN; CDR2 reads FVKESK. The ends were cut back, 2 bases at V and 5 bases at J, with 9 bases in the middle. CDR3 length: 13 residues. The CDR3 reads CASSQSSRTEAFF. The CDR3 bases are TGTGCCAGCAGCCAAAGCAGTCGTACTGAAGCTTTCTTT.

The chain employs TRBV20-1 and TRBJ1-3; TRBD1 agrees at 10 bases. With 3 bases clipped from V and 2 bases from J, the junction kept 1 base outside the gene matches. The CDR3 is 14 amino acids. In germline, CDR1 is DFQATT, CDR2 SNEGSKA (reference sequence). The CDR3 DNA is TGCAGTGCTAGGGACAGGGGGACTGGAAACACCATATATTTT. This encodes CSARDRGTGNTIYF.

Note on this clonotype: A much larger clone is a single base away; this may be a read error. V and J are TRBV19 and TRBJ1-5; 8 bases map to TRBD1. The CDR3 covers 14 residues. Germline-derived CDR1 and CDR2 are LNHDA and SQIVND (reference sequence). After removal of 6 bases from V and 1 base from J, the junction contained 2 bases not matched to a gene. This CDR3 reads CASRRTGSNQPQHF. As DNA, the CDR3 is TGTGCCAGTAGACGGACAGGGAGCAATCAGCCCCAGCATTTT. The entire variable domain, with the rest obtained from reference TRBV19 and TRBJ1-5, is as follows: DGGITQSPKYLFRKEGQNVTLSCEQNLNHDAMYWYRQDPGQGLRLIYYSQIVNDFQKGDIAEGYSVSREKKESFPLTVTSAQKNPTAFYLCASRRTGSNQPQHFGDGTRLSIL.

This clonotype was found a few times. V and J are TRBV5-1 and TRBJ2-7, with TRBD1 identical over 7 bases. The V gene's germline CDR1 is SGHRS and CDR2 YFSETQ. Germline trimming cut 4 bases from V and 3 bases from J; bases unmatched to any gene: 1. The CDR3 has 12 residues. CDR3 residues: CASSGQDYEQYF. CDR3 bases: TGCGCCAGCAGCGGACAGGACTACGAGCAGTACTTC. The variable domain in full, completed from reference TRBV5-1 and TRBJ2-7, reads KAGVTQTPRYLIKTRGQQVTLSCSPISGHRSVSWYQQTPGQGLQFLFEYFSETQRNKGNFPGRFSGRQFSNSRSEMNVSTLELGDSALYLCASSGQDYEQYFGPGTRLTVT.

In this sample, this clonotype is medium-sized. The chain employs TRBV12-3 or TRBV12-4 and TRBJ2-5; D gene unclear. CDR3 length: 11 amino acids. V lost 8 bases and J 1 base, leaving 5 bases between the germline ends. CDR3 nucleotides: TGTGCCAGCGGGGTCCAAGAGACCCAGTACTTC. Its translation: CASGVQETQYF.

This clonotype showed up many times. This chain connects TRBV30 to TRBJ1-3; no clear D gene. V lost 3 bases and J 4 bases, leaving 10 bases between the germline ends. The CDR3 length is 13 residues. Germline CDR1 is GTSNPN and CDR2 is SVGIG (reference sequence). The CDR3 reads CAWSIDIGNTIYF. CDR3 DNA: TGTGCCTGGAGCATAGATATCGGAAACACCATATATTTT. Together with reference TRBV30 and TRBJ1-3, the CDR3 gives the full variable domain: SQTIHQWPATLVQPVGSPLSLECTVEGTSNPNLYWYRQAAGRGLQLLFYSVGIGQISSEVPQNLSASRPQDRQFILSSKKLLLSDSGFYLCAWSIDIGNTIYFGEGSWLTVV.

This clonotype was detected a few times. The chain recombines TRBV11-3 with TRBJ2-5; TRBD1 matches 9 bases. The CDR3 totals 15 residues. V lost 3 bases and J lost 1; bases outside the gene matches: 3. Germline CDR1 is SGHNT and CDR2 is YENEEA. This CDR3 reads CASSLGTGIQETQYF. CDR3 nucleotides: TGTGCCAGCAGCTTGGGGACAGGGATCCAAGAGACCCAGTACTTC.

J is TRBJ2-1 and V is TRBV15, with D maybe TRBD2 (6 bases). Trimming removed 1 base at V and 4 bases at J, with 11 bases between. The CDR3 spans 15 residues. From germline, CDR1 is LNHNV and CDR2 YYDKDF (reference sequence). In DNA form, the CDR3 reads TGTGCCACCAGCAGAGGGAGGGAAACTTACAATGAGCAGTTCTTC. It yields the protein CATSRGRETYNEQFF.

In its sample, this clonotype ranks as medium-sized. V usage is TRBV5-6 and J usage is TRBJ2-2; the D gene is possibly TRBD1 (6 bases). Germline CDR1 is SGHDT and CDR2 is YYEEEE. V was trimmed by 3 bases and J by 3 bases, leaving 6 bases between them. The CDR3 covers 13 residues. The CDR3 sequence is CASSWGHTGELFF. The CDR3 DNA is TGTGCCAGCAGCTGGGGGCACACCGGGGAGCTGTTTTTT.

This chain uses TRBV5-5 with TRBJ1-2; D is possibly TRBD1 (6 bases). Trimming cost V 6 bases and J 5 bases, with 14 bases left between them. CDR1 and CDR2 (germline): SGHKS, YYEKEE (reference sequence). CDR3 size: 13 residues. The DNA for the CDR3 is TGTGCCAGCACCGGCAGGGGCGGTTATGGCTACACCTTC. It is translated as CASTGRGGYGYTF.

The chain recombines TRBV7-2 with TRBJ2-1; 11 bases match TRBD1. The J segment lost 8 bases and the V segment lost 5 bases, leaving 8 bases of the junction unmatched. This CDR3 is 15 amino acids long. Germline CDR1 reads SGHTA; CDR2 reads FQGNSA. This chain's CDR3 is CASSGRTGGEYEQFF. Written as DNA, the CDR3 is TGTGCCAGCAGCGGGCGGACAGGGGGCGAGTATGAGCAGTTCTTC. Filled out from reference TRBV7-2 and TRBJ2-1, the complete variable domain reads GAGVSQSPSNKVTEKGKDVELRCDPISGHTALYWYRQSLGQGLEFLIYFQGNSAPDKSGLPSDRFSAERTGGSVSTLTIQRTQQEDSAVYLCASSGRTGGEYEQFFGPGTRLTVL.

This clonotype ranks as medium-sized. CDR3 in amino acids: CASSISTAHSGEAFF. DNA of the CDR3: TGTGCCAGTAGTATTAGTACAGCCCATAGTGGTGAAGCTTTCTTT. The rearrangement links TRBV19 to TRBJ1-1; D is undetermined. The V end lost 3 bases, the J end lost 7 bases, and 18 bases lay between the germline ends. Looked up from germline, CDR1 is LNHDA and CDR2 is SQIVND (reference sequence). The CDR3 runs 15 residues.

V is TRBV10-3 and J is TRBJ2-1, with TRBD1 matching 11 bases. There are 15 residues in the CDR3. V shed 6 bases and J 4 bases; nucleotides not matched to a gene: 5. Germline V gene lookup returns CDR1 ENHRY and CDR2 SYGVKD. The CDR3 nucleotides read TGTGCCATCAGGGACAGGGGGCGCCAATACAATGAGCAGTTCTTC. Residues: CAIRDRGRQYNEQFF.

The V call is TRBV7-7, the J call TRBJ2-2; D is ambiguous. V gave up 1 base and J gave up 3 bases, with 6 bases separating them. CDR1 SSHAT and CDR2 FNYEAQ come from the germline V gene (reference sequence). CDR3 length: 14 amino acids. Here the CDR3 DNA reads TGTGCCAGCAGCTTAGTTAAGGACACCGGGGAGCTGTTTTTT. Translated, it gives CASSLVKDTGELFF.